This T cell receptor beta chain emerged from a study of control samples from healthy donors and cancer patients. Generated by immunoSEQ multiplex PCR, the TCRdb table keeps only in-frame clones and is missing some. The sample holds some 80,000 clones; under 90% are singletons and the top ten take less than 7%. Losses at the gene ends were 5 bases for V and 6 bases for J; bases not matched to a gene: 6. This CDR3 contains 14 residues. Germline V gene sequence: CDR1 MNHEY, CDR2 SVGEGT. The sample comprised blood. The TCR was taken from a man aged 45-65 years in good health. The rearrangement joins TRBV6-2 or TRBV6-3 to TRBJ2-3; TRBD2 matches 9 bases. The CDR3 sequence: CASSLLAGTDTQYF. The CDR3 DNA reads TGTGCCAGCAGTCTCCTAGCGGGGACCGATACGCAGTATTTT.